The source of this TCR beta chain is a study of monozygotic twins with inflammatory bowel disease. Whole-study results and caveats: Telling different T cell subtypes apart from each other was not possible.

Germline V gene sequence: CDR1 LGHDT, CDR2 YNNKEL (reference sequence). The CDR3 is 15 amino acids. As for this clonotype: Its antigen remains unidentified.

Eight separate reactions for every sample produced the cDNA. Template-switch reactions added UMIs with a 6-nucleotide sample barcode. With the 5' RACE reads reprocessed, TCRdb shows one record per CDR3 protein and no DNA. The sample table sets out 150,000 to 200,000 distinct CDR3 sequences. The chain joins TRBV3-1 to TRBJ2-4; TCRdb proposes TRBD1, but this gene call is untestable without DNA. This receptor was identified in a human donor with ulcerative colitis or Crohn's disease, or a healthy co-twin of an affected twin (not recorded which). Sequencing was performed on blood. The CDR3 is CASSQLTTGKNIQYF. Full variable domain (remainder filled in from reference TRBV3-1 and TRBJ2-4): DTAVSQTPKYLVTQMGNDKSIKCEQNLGHDTMYWYKQDSKKFLKIMFSYNNKELIINETVPNRFSPKSPDKAHLNLHINSLELGDSAVYFCASSQLTTGKNIQYFGAGTRLSVL.